This is a list of T cell receptor beta chains from one sample in a study of identical twins. TCRdb fed the 5' RACE reads into MiXCR, producing one record per CDR3 protein. The table lists approximately 530,000 distinct CDR3 sequences, around 24% of them singletons. The same sample was also used in a study of yellow fever vaccine responses in identical twins.

The sequenced sample consisted of CD4+ T cells sorted from blood. These receptors all stem from a young woman in good health. The CDR3 runs from the conserved cysteine through the conserved F or W. The D gene is left open where the match is weak. Clone size appears in some rows only: once, few, many, or a class for an expanded clone.

NA,TRBV20-1,TRBD2,TRBJ2-7,CSATGTSLSYEQYF,TGCAGTGCAACCGGGACTAGCCTATCCTACGAGCAGTACTTC
NA,TRBV7-6,NA,TRBJ1-3,CASSLSGLVGNTIYF,TGTGCCAGCAGCTTATCAGGGCTGGTTGGAAACACCATATATTTT
many,TRBV12-3/TRBV12-4,NA,TRBJ1-2,CASSFGTTNYGYTF,TGTGCCAGCAGTTTCGGGACAACTAACTATGGCTACACCTTC
few,TRBV29-1,NA,TRBJ2-5,CSVEATRRETQYF,TGCAGCGTTGAAGCGACCCGTCGGGAGACCCAGTACTTC
NA,TRBV10-2,TRBD1,TRBJ2-7,CATSRQGGLYEQYF,TGCGCCACCTCGAGGCAAGGGGGCCTCTACGAGCAGTACTTC
NA,TRBV7-8,NA,TRBJ1-2,CSSSLSQGGYTF,TGTTCCAGCAGCTTAAGCCAGGGTGGCTACACCTTC
few,TRBV20-1,NA,TRBJ1-2,CSASRSLGGPFYGYTF,TGCAGTGCTAGTCGCTCCTTAGGGGGTCCCTTCTATGGCTACACCTTC
NA,TRBV20-1,NA,TRBJ2-5,CSARDSGAGETQYF,TGCAGTGCTAGAGATTCGGGGGCTGGAGAGACCCAGTACTTC
NA,TRBV20-1,TRBD1,TRBJ1-4,CSVWDSRREKLFF,TGCAGTGTTTGGGACAGTCGGCGGGAAAAACTGTTTTTT
many,TRBV5-8,NA,TRBJ1-4,CASSLGQVATNEKLFF,TGTGCCAGCAGCTTGGGACAGGTGGCAACTAATGAAAAACTGTTTTTT
few,TRBV29-1,NA,TRBJ1-1,CSVGTYTEAFF,TGCAGCGTTGGGACTTATACTGAAGCTTTCTTT
few,TRBV10-3,TRBD2,TRBJ2-2,CAISERGGASTGELFF,TGTGCCATCAGTGAACGGGGGGGAGCTTCCACCGGGGAGCTGTTTTTT
NA,TRBV7-3,NA,TRBJ2-2,CASSLSRDTGELFF,TGTGCCAGCAGCTTAAGTAGAGACACCGGGGAGCTGTTTTTT
NA,TRBV3-1,TRBD2,TRBJ2-2,CASSQGLAGIGELFF,TGTGCCAGCAGCCAAGGACTAGCGGGGATCGGGGAGCTGTTTTTT
once,TRBV12-3/TRBV12-4,NA,TRBJ1-2,CASSLGTIYGYTF,TGTGCCAGCAGTTTGGGGACAATCTATGGCTACACCTTC
NA,TRBV10-3,TRBD2,TRBJ2-2,CAIRRTSGTFNTGELFF,TGTGCCATCAGAAGGACTAGCGGGACCTTTAACACCGGGGAGCTGTTTTTT
NA,TRBV5-1,NA,TRBJ2-2,CASTRQGTLNTGELFF,TGCGCCAGCACTCGGCAGGGGACTTTAAACACCGGGGAGCTGTTTTTT